Here is one TCR beta chain with its context. Its antigen is currently unknown. Germline V CDR1 and CDR2: MNHNS, SASEGT. Trimming took off 9 bases at V and 4 bases at J, with 15 bases between the two ends. The CDR3 contains 13 residues. This sample was taken from a study of shared clonotypes between healthy human individuals. Study results and limitations: Naive subsets generally exceeded memory subsets in estimated richness.

Evenly divided among several immunoSEQ plates was the genomic DNA of each subset. Some 28,000 T cell genomes (approximately 180 ng DNA) went into each sorted-subset replicate. Libraries were prepared by immunoSEQ multiplex PCR; TCRdb keeps only in-frame clonotypes and omits some of them. The sample records more than 2,000,000 clones, about 92% being singletons. The clonotype originates from a man in his late teens or twenties in good health. Some clones in this sample may be carry-over from other donors' samples. The specimen sequenced was naive CD4+ T cells from PBMCs. Specified subset: CD45RA+ positively selected. The chain couples TRBV6-1 to TRBJ1-2; the D gene is possibly TRBD1 (5 bases). The CDR3 loop reads CASSGAGGYGYTF. The DNA of the CDR3 is TGTGCCAGTTCTGGGGCTGGTGGCTATGGCTACACCTTC.